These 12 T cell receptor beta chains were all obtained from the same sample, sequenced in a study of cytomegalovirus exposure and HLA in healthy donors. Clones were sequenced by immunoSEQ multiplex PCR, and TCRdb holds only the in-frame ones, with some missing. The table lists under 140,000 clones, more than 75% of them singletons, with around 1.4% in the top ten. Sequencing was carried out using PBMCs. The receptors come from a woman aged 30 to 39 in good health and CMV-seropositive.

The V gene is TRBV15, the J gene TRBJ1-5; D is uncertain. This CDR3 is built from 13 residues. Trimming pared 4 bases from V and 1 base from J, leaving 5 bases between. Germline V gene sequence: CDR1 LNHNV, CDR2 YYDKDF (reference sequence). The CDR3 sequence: CATSTSSNQPQHF. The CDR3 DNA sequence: TGTGCCACCAGCACGTCGAGCAATCAGCCCCAGCATTTT.

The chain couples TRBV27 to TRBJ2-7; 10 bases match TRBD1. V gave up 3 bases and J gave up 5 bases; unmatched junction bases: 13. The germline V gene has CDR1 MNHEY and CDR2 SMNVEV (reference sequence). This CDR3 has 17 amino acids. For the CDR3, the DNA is TGTGCCAGCAGTTTCCGGACAGGGGGGAGCGAGGGAAACGAGCAGTACTTC. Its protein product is CASSFRTGGSEGNEQYF.

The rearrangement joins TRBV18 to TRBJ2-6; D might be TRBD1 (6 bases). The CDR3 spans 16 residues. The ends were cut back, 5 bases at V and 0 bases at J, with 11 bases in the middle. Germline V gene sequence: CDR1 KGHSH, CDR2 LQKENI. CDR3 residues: CASSTTGTSGANVLTF. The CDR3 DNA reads TGTGCCAGCTCAACGACAGGCACCTCTGGGGCCAACGTCCTGACTTTC.

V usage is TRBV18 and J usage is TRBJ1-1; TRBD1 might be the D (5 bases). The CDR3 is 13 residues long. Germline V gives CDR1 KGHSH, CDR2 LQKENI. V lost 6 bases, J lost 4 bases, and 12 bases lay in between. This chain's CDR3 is CASSQSTVTEAFF. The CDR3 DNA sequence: TGTGCCAGCTCTCAATCGACAGTCACTGAAGCTTTCTTT. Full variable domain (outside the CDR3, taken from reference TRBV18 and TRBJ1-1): NAGVMQNPRHLVRRRGQEARLRCSPMKGHSHVYWYRQLPEEGLKFMVYLQKENIIDESGMPKERFSAEFPKEGPSILRIQQVVRGDSAAYFCASSQSTVTEAFFGQGTRLTVV.

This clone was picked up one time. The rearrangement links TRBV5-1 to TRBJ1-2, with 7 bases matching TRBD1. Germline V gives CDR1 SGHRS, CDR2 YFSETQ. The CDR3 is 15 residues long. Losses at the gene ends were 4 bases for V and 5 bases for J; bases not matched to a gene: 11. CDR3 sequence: CASSPKGQTWYGYTF. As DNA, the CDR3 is TGCGCCAGCAGCCCCAAGGGACAGACCTGGTATGGCTACACCTTC.

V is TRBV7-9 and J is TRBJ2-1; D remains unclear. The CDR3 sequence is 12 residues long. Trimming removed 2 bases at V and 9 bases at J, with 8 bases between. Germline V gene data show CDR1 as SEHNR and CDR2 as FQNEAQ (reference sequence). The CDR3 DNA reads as TGTGCCAGCAGCTTACACGTCGGTGAGCAGTTCTTC. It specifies CASSLHVGEQFF. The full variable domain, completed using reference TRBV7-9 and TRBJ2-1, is DTGVSQNPRHKITKRGQNVTFRCDPISEHNRLYWYRQTLGQGPEFLTYFQNEAQLEKSRLLSDRFSAERPKGSFSTLEIQRTEQGDSAMYLCASSLHVGEQFFGPGTRLTVL.

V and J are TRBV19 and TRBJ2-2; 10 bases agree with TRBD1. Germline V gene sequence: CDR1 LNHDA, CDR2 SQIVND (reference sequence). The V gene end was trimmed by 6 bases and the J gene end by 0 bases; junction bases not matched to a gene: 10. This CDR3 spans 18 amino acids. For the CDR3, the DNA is TGTGCCAGTAGCGGAACCCGGGGACAGGGGACGAACACCGGGGAGCTGTTTTTT. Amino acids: CASSGTRGQGTNTGELFF.

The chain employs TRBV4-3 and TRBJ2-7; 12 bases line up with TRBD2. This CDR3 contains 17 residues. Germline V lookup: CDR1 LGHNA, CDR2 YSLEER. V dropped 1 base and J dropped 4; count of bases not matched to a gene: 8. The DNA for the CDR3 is TGCGCCAGCAGCCAAGTCCCGGTACTAGCGGGGGGTTACGAGCAGTACTTC. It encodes CASSQVPVLAGGYEQYF.

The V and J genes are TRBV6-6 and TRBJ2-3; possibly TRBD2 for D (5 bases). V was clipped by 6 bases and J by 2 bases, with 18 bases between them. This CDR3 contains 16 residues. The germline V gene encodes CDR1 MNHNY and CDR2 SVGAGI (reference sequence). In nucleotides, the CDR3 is TGTGCCAGCAGCACCACGGGCGAGGGAAACACAGATACGCAGTATTTT. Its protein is CASSTTGEGNTDTQYF.

CDR3 nucleotides: TGTGCCTGGATTAGAGTTGAAGCTTTCTTT. It translates to CAWIRVEAFF. The V and J genes are TRBV30 and TRBJ1-1; unclear D gene. The germline V gene has CDR1 GTSNPN and CDR2 SVGIG (reference sequence). Deletions cut 4 bases from V and 7 bases from J, with 7 bases between. CDR3 length equals 10 residues. The complete variable domain, with remaining parts taken from reference TRBV30 and TRBJ1-1, reads SQTIHQWPATLVQPVGSPLSLECTVEGTSNPNLYWYRQAAGRGLQLLFYSVGIGQISSEVPQNLSASRPQDRQFILSSKKLLLSDSGFYLCAWIRVEAFFGQGTRLTVV.

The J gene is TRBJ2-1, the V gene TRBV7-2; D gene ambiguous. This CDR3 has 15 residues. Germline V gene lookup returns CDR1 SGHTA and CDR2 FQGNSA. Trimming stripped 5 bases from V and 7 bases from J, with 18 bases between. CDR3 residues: CASSLEFSRVNEQFF. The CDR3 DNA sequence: TGTGCCAGCAGCCTAGAGTTTAGCCGGGTGAATGAGCAGTTCTTC. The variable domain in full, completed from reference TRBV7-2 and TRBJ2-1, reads GAGVSQSPSNKVTEKGKDVELRCDPISGHTALYWYRQSLGQGLEFLIYFQGNSAPDKSGLPSDRFSAERTGGSVSTLTIQRTQQEDSAVYLCASSLEFSRVNEQFFGPGTRLTVL.

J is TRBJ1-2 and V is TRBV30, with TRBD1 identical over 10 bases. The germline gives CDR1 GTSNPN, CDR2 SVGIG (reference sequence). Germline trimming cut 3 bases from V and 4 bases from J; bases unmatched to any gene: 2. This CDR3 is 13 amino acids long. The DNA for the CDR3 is TGTGCCTGGAGGGGACAGGGGATCTATGGCTACACCTTC. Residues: CAWRGQGIYGYTF.